This T cell receptor (beta chain) originates from a study of patients and donors after allogeneic stem cell transplantation. This clonotype came up many times. Each CDR3 protein is one row after TCRdb ran MiXCR on the RT-PCR reads. The top ten hold approximately 48% of the sample, which has 25,000 to 30,000 distinct CDR3 sequences, roughly 8% seen once. The specimen sequenced was blood, either unsorted or a sorted T cell fraction (not recorded which). This TCR came from a human donor who was either an allogeneic HSCT recipient or a stem cell or donor lymphocyte infusion donor (not recorded which). It is not recorded whose cells these are; they may come from a transplant donor.

CDR3 nucleotide sequence: TGTGCCAGCACCCTCCTGGGACAGGGAGGTTCACCCCTCCACTTT. This encodes CASTLLGQGGSPLHF. The rearrangement joins TRBV6-1 to TRBJ1-6; TRBD1 matches 9 bases. The ends lost 7 bases at V and 9 bases at J; junction bases unmatched: 10. The germline V gene encodes CDR1 MNHNS and CDR2 SASEGT. There are 15 residues in the CDR3.